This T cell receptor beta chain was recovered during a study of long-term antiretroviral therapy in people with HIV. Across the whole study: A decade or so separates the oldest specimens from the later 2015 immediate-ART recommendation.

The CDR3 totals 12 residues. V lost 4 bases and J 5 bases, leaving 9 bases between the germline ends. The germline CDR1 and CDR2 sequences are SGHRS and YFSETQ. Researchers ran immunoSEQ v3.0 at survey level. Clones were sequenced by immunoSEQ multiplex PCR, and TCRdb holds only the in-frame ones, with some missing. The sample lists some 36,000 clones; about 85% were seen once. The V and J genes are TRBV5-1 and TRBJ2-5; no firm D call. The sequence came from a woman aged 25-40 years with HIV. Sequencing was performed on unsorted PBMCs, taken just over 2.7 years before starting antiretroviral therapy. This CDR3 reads CASSPPSETQYF. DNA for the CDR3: TGCGCCAGCAGCCCACCTTCGGAGACCCAGTACTTC.